The rows below give T cell receptor beta chains drawn from one sample of a study of cytomegalovirus exposure and HLA in healthy donors. Produced via immunoSEQ multiplex PCR; TCRdb's table is partial and in-frame only. The profile shows roughly 100,000 clones, approximately 90% of them singletons. The sequenced sample consisted of PBMCs. The receptors were gathered from a young woman in good health and CMV-seropositive. Each CDR3 is given with its conserved first and last residue. A D gene is named only where the DNA matches it firmly. Only some rows state a clone size, as once, few, many or a class for expanded clones.

clone size,J gene,V gene,D gene,CDR3 protein,CDR3 DNA
NA,TRBJ2-5,TRBV19,TRBD2,CASSMTSGRSETQYF,TGTGCCAGTAGTATGACTAGCGGGAGGTCAGAGACCCAGTACTTC
NA,TRBJ1-5,TRBV11-2,NA,CASSSDSIDRPHQPQHF,TGTGCCAGCAGCTCAGACTCAATCGACAGGCCACATCAGCCCCAGCATTTT
NA,TRBJ2-7,TRBV10-1,NA,CASSESPQYEQYF,TGCGCCAGCAGTGAGTCGCCCCAGTACGAGCAGTACTTC
NA,TRBJ2-3,TRBV28,TRBD1,CASSWTYPRMTGGGDTQYF,TGTGCCAGCAGTTGGACTTACCCAAGGATGACAGGGGGTGGGGATACGCAGTATTTT
NA,TRBJ2-1,TRBV2,TRBD2,CARGTRTYNEQFF,TGTGCCAGGGGGACTAGAACATACAATGAGCAGTTCTTC
NA,TRBJ2-5,TRBV29-1,TRBD2,CTSAGGPGTQYF,TGCACCTCAGCGGGAGGTCCCGGGACCCAGTACTTC
NA,TRBJ1-2,TRBV15,NA,CATSRVGALYGYTF,TGTGCCACCAGCAGAGTGGGGGCGCTTTATGGCTACACCTTC
NA,TRBJ2-2,TRBV11-3,NA,CASSPRELPKGTGELFF,TGTGCCAGCAGCCCGAGGGAACTCCCAAAAGGTACCGGGGAGCTGTTTTTT
NA,TRBJ2-3,TRBV19,NA,CASRTGQTSTDTQYF,TGTGCCAGTCGGACCGGACAGACTAGCACAGATACGCAGTATTTT
NA,TRBJ2-3,TRBV29-1,NA,CSVFNGRTDTQYF,TGCAGCGTATTCAACGGTCGAACAGATACGCAGTATTTT
NA,TRBJ1-1,TRBV13,NA,CASSLGWRVGYTEAFF,TGTGCCAGCAGCTTAGGGTGGAGGGTGGGGTACACTGAAGCTTTCTTT
once,TRBJ2-3,TRBV7-3,TRBD2,CASSSEGLAGVGSTQYF,TGTGCCAGCAGCTCTGAGGGACTAGCGGGAGTAGGGAGTACGCAGTATTTT
NA,TRBJ2-2,TRBV6-5,TRBD1,CASRRDRTGELFF,TGTGCCAGCAGAAGGGACAGGACCGGGGAGCTGTTTTTT
NA,TRBJ2-7,TRBV6-5,NA,CASSQQGEQYF,TGTGCCAGCAGTCAACAGGGTGAGCAGTACTTC
NA,TRBJ1-3,TRBV9,TRBD1,CASSVEGQAAGNTIYF,TGTGCCAGCAGCGTAGAAGGACAGGCTGCTGGAAACACCATATATTTT
few,TRBJ1-4,TRBV7-9,NA,CASSLGQGREKLFF,TGTGCCAGCAGCTTAGGTCAGGGGCGTGAAAAACTGTTTTTT
NA,TRBJ2-1,TRBV2,TRBD2,CASSEAGRGDYNEQFF,TGTGCCAGCAGTGAAGCCGGGCGGGGGGACTACAATGAGCAGTTCTTC
NA,TRBJ2-7,TRBV28,TRBD1,CASSLQGTGVSEQYF,TGTGCCAGCAGTCTGCAAGGGACAGGGGTTTCCGAGCAGTACTTC
NA,TRBJ1-1,TRBV11-2,TRBD1,CASSSLRDRVNTEAFF,TGTGCCAGCAGTTCACTCCGGGACAGGGTGAACACTGAAGCTTTCTTT
NA,TRBJ2-1,TRBV5-1,TRBD2,CASSSGLAGKNEQFF,TGCGCCAGCAGCTCAGGACTAGCGGGAAAAAATGAGCAGTTCTTC
once,TRBJ2-7,TRBV10-1,TRBD1,CASSPGQGLDEQYF,TGCGCCAGCAGTCCGGGACAGGGATTAGACGAGCAGTACTTC
NA,TRBJ1-2,TRBV18,NA,CASSDRAGRNYGYTF,TGTGCCAGCTCCGATAGGGCAGGGCGTAACTATGGCTACACCTTC
NA,TRBJ1-1,TRBV10-3,TRBD1,CAITERQGAEAFF,TGTGCCATCACCGAGAGACAGGGGGCTGAAGCTTTCTTT
NA,TRBJ2-3,TRBV27,NA,CASSLSGSTDTQYF,TGTGCCAGCAGTTTAAGCGGGAGCACAGATACGCAGTATTTT
NA,TRBJ2-5,TRBV5-1,TRBD1,CATRAVGGAQETQYF,TGCGCCACCAGAGCTGTAGGGGGCGCCCAGGAGACCCAGTACTTC
NA,TRBJ2-5,TRBV7-9,TRBD2,CASSLQGPGGETQYF,TGTGCCAGCAGCTTACAAGGCCCGGGGGGAGAGACCCAGTACTTC
many,TRBJ1-1,TRBV5-5,NA,CASSFTLNTEAFF,TGTGCCAGCAGCTTCACATTGAACACTGAAGCTTTCTTT
NA,TRBJ1-5,TRBV21-1,NA,CASSKVVRQPQHF,TGTGCCAGCAGCAAAGTAGTTCGACAGCCCCAGCATTTT
NA,TRBJ1-2,TRBV28,NA,CASRAWGKPYGYTF,TGTGCCAGCAGGGCGTGGGGCAAACCGTATGGCTACACCTTC
NA,TRBJ1-5,TRBV28,NA,CASSRDNSNQPQHF,TGTGCCAGCAGTCGCGATAATAGCAATCAGCCCCAGCATTTT
NA,TRBJ1-1,TRBV2,NA,CASILTGSTEAFF,TGTGCCAGCATCCTAACAGGCTCCACTGAAGCTTTCTTT
NA,TRBJ2-3,TRBV13,NA,CASSLGSPGTDTQYF,TGTGCCAGCAGCTTAGGCTCGCCGGGCACAGATACGCAGTATTTT
NA,TRBJ1-1,TRBV4-1,NA,CASSQDIQGFNTEAFF,TGCGCCAGCAGCCAGGACATACAGGGTTTTAACACTGAAGCTTTCTTT